The sequence of this T cell receptor beta chain was determined in a study of cytomegalovirus exposure and HLA in healthy donors. The wider study: In a later analysis, it was reported that the 90 to 150 validation repertoires had been produced on the same platform as the 500 to 850 repertoires belonging to the first cohort.

Study-level findings and limits: TCR beta chains numbering under 200 were designated cytomegalovirus-associated. It was reported that the classifier diagnosed cytomegalovirus status with high specificity and sensitivity in both the original and validation cohorts.

CDR1 MNHEY and CDR2 SVGAGI come from the germline V gene. This CDR3 region has 12 residues. Concerning this clone itself: Its antigen is still unknown. An end of the junction differs from the germline gene, which may be a read error.

Profiled with immunoSEQ multiplex PCR; TCRdb holds only in-frame clones, not every one. This sample has fewer than 140,000 clones, with 88% found just once. The TCR originated in a woman between 18 and 30 years old in good health and CMV-seropositive. Sequenced sample: PBMCs. V usage is TRBV6-5 and J usage is TRBJ2-2, with D possibly being TRBD1 (5 bases). The CDR3 DNA reads TGCCCCAGGGATAGGAACACCGGGGAGCTGTTTTTT. It codes for CPRDRNTGELFF.